Each of the 9 T cell receptor beta chains below was sequenced from the same sample in a study of human T cells and chemical hapten exposure. TCRdb redid the calling of the RACE reads with MiXCR, one entry per CDR3 protein. The sample consists of about 84,000 distinct CDR3 sequences, 8% to 13% of them appearing once. Described time point: patch test 2, 6 weeks after DPC sensitization. Treatment meaning: therapeutic diphenylcyclopropenone sensitization with weekly scalp DPC. The sample in question was whole blood, obtained in connection with sensitization to the hapten diphenylcyclopropenone (DPC). The receptors were sampled from a woman in her forties or fifties with alopecia areata. Some clones in this sample may be carry-over from other donors' samples.

The genes are TRBV20-1 and TRBJ1-1; TRBD1 matches at 7 bases. J gave up 4 bases and V 4 bases, and 9 bases lay outside the gene matches. CDR3 length: 14 residues. Per germline, CDR1 DFQATT and CDR2 SNEGSKA (reference sequence). The CDR3 sequence: CSAMPTGMGTEAFF. CDR3 DNA sequence: TGCAGTGCTATGCCGACAGGGATGGGCACTGAAGCTTTCTTT.

This clonotype was counted between two and nine times. The chain links TRBV27 to TRBJ1-1; D gene unclear. The CDR3 contains 13 residues. Trimming stripped 3 bases from V and 0 bases from J, with 5 bases between. CDR1 is MNHEY and CDR2 is SMNVEV in the germline V gene (reference sequence). CDR3: CASSFQVNTEAFF. The CDR3 DNA is TGTGCCAGCAGTTTTCAGGTGAACACTGAAGCTTTCTTT.

At least ten counts were recorded for this clonotype. J is TRBJ2-2 and V is TRBV2; unclear D gene. Germline V lookup: CDR1 SNHLY, CDR2 FYNNEI. CDR3 length equals 14 residues. V lost 4 bases and J lost 7, with 13 bases in between. CDR3 amino acids: CASSVISSNGELFF. The DNA for the CDR3 is TGTGCCAGCAGTGTTATTAGTTCGAACGGGGAGCTGTTTTTT. Using reference TRBV2 and TRBJ2-2 for the parts outside the CDR3, the full variable domain is EPEVTQTPSHQVTQMGQEVILRCVPISNHLYFYWYRQILGQKVEFLVSFYNNEISEKSEIFDDQFSVERPDGSNFTLKIRSTKLEDSAMYFCASSVISSNGELFFGEGSRLTVL.

This clonotype showed up many times. The CDR3 here is CASGSGQGGNTIYF. For the CDR3, the DNA is TGTGCTAGTGGTTCTGGACAGGGTGGAAACACCATATATTTT. The chain employs TRBV12-5 and TRBJ1-3, with TRBD1 identical over 8 bases. The J segment lost 3 bases and the V segment lost 4 bases, leaving 2 bases of the junction unmatched. Germline CDR1 LGHNT, CDR2 FRNRAP. The length of the CDR3 is 14 residues.

The V call is TRBV5-6, the J call TRBJ2-7; no firm D call. Germline V gives CDR1 SGHDT, CDR2 YYEEEE. Trimming pared 0 bases from V and 5 bases from J, leaving 9 bases between. The CDR3 has 13 amino acids. In nucleotides, the CDR3 is TGTGCCAGCAGCTTGGCGGGCCTCAACGAGCAGTACTTC. This encodes CASSLAGLNEQYF.

In this sample, this clonotype turned up many times. The gene calls are TRBV7-9 and TRBJ1-2, with 8 bases identical to TRBD1. The V segment lost 5 bases and the J segment 10 bases; nucleotides outside the gene matches: 9. This CDR3 has 13 residues. Germline CDR1 and CDR2: SEHNR and FQNEAQ (reference sequence). The CDR3 DNA sequence: TGTGCCAGCAGCAGGGGACAGGCCGGTCCCTACACCTTC. Amino acid sequence: CASSRGQAGPYTF.

This clonotype was seen many times. V usage is TRBV25-1 and J usage is TRBJ2-1, with TRBD2 identical over 7 bases. CDR3 length: 15 amino acids. Per the germline V gene, CDR1 is MGHDK and CDR2 is SYGVNS. V trimming: 3 bases; J trimming: 4 bases; junction bases outside the gene matches: 6. CDR3 sequence: CASSDGSGLYNEQFF. CDR3 DNA sequence: TGTGCCAGCAGTGACGGTAGCGGGTTATACAATGAGCAGTTCTTC.

This chain connects TRBV7-2 to TRBJ2-5; 7 bases align to TRBD1. The CDR3 extends over 14 amino acids. Unmatched junction bases numbered 7, after V lost 6 bases and J lost 3 bases. Germline-derived CDR1 and CDR2 are SGHTA and FQGNSA. CDR3 bases: TGTGCCAGCAGTCGGACAGGACTTAAAGAGACCCAGTACTTC. It translates to CASSRTGLKETQYF.

This clonotype was seen many times. The genes are TRBV5-1 and TRBJ2-1; 9 nucleotides align to TRBD2. CDR3 size: 16 residues. Germline lookup yields CDR1 SGHRS and CDR2 YFSETQ. The ends lost 5 bases at V and 5 bases at J; junction bases unmatched: 11. CDR3 protein: CASRLAGDFLNNEQFF. CDR3 bases: TGCGCCAGCAGATTAGCGGGAGACTTTTTAAACAATGAGCAGTTCTTC.